The sequence of this T cell receptor beta chain was determined in a study of CD4 T cells in relation to SARS-CoV-2 and coronaviruses. Study-level results: Crossreactive clones expanded significantly less to SARS-CoV-2 than monoreactive clones. Culture-expanded clones reflect memory recall rather than primary priming during culture.

In germline, CDR1 is SGHTS, CDR2 YDEGEE. V was shortened by 2 bases and J by 4 bases, with 6 bases between the two germline ends. The CDR3 is made up of 12 amino acids. CD4+ T cells from unexposed donors were obtained before the COVID-19 pandemic (2011-2018). Naive and memory CD4+ T cells came from enriched cryopreserved PBMCs. This clone was recorded once. Antigen specificity is unknown. Only in-frame clones appear in the TCRdb table, and some are missing; sequencing was by immunoSEQ multiplex PCR. The sample lists just under 65,000 clones; about 94% were seen once. The TCR comes from a human donor in good health. The sample comprised naive CD4+ T cells from PBMCs. Subset noted: naive CD4+ T cells isolated by negative enrichment. V and J are TRBV5-8 and TRBJ1-1; TRBD1 might be the D (5 bases). The CDR3 DNA is TGTGCCAGCAGCTTCCAGGGCACTGAAGCTTTCTTT. Translating it yields CASSFQGTEAFF.